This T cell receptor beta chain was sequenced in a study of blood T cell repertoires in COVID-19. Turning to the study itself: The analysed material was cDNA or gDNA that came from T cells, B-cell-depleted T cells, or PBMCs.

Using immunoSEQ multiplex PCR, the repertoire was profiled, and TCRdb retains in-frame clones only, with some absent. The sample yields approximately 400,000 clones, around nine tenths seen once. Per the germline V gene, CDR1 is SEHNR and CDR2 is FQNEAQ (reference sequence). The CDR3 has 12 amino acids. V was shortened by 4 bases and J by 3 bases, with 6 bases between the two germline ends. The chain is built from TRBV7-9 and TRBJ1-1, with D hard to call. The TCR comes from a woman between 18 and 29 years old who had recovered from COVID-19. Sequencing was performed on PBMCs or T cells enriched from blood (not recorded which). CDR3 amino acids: CASSYRDTEAFF. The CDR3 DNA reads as TGTGCCAGCAGCTATCGGGACACTGAAGCTTTCTTT.